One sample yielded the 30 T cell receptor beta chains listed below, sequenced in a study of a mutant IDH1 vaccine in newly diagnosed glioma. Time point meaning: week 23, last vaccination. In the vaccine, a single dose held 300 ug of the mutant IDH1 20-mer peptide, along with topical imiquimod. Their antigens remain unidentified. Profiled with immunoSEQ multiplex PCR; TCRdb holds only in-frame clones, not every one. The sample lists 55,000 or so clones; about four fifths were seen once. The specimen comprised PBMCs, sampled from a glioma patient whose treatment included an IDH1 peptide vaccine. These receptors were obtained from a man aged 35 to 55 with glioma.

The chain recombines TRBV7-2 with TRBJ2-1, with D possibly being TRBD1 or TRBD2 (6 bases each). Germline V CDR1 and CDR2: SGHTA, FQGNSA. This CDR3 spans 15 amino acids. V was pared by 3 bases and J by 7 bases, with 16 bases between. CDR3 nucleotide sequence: TGTGCCAGCAGCTTCTGGGGGGCCTCGGGGAATGAGCAGTTCTTC. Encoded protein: CASSFWGASGNEQFF.

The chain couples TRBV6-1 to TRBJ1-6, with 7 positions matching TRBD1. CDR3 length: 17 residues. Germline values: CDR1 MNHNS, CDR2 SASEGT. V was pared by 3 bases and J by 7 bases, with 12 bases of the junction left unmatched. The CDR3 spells CASSDGLGTAENSPLHF. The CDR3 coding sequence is TGTGCCAGCAGTGACGGATTAGGGACAGCTGAAAATTCACCCCTCCACTTT.

For the CDR3, the DNA is TGTGCCAGCAGCCCCAGACAGTCCCTAAATGAAAAACTGTTTTTT. It codes for CASSPRQSLNEKLFF. V is TRBV4-2 and J is TRBJ1-4; possibly TRBD1 for D (5 bases). Trimming took off 4 bases at V and 5 bases at J, with 14 bases between the two ends. The germline V gene encodes CDR1 LGHNA and CDR2 YNFKEQ. This CDR3 spans 15 amino acids.

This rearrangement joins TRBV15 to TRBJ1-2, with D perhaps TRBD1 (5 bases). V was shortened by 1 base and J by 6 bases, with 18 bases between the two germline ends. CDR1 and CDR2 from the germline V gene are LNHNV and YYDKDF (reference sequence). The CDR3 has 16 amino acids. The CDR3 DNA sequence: TGTGCCACCAGCAGAGCTGAGGCGGGGCCATCGGATGGCTACACCTTC. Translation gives CATSRAEAGPSDGYTF.

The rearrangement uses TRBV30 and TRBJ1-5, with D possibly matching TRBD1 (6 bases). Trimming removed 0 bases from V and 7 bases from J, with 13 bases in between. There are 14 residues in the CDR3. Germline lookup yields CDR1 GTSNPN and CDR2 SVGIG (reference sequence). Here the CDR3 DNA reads TGTGCCTGGAGTGTCGGGGGGGCCTGGCAGCCCCAGCATTTT. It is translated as CAWSVGGAWQPQHF.

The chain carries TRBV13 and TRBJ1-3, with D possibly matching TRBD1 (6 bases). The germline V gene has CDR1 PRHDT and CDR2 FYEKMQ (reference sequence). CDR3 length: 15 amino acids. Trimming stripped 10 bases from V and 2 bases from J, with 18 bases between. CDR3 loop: CATHLGGATGNTIYF. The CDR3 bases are TGTGCCACCCATTTGGGGGGGGCAACTGGAAACACCATATATTTT. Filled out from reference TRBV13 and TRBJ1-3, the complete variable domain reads AAGVIQSPRHLIKEKRETATLKCYPIPRHDTVYWYQQGPGQDPQFLISFYEKMQSDKGSIPDRFSAQQFSDYHSELNMSSLELGDSALYFCATHLGGATGNTIYFGEGSWLTVV.

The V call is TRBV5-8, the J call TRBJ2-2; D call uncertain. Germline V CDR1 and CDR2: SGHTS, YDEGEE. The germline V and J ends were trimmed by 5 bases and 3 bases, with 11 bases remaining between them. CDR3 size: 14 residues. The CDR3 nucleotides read TGTGCCAGCAGGCCGTATCCGGACACCGGGGAGCTGTTTTTT. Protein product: CASRPYPDTGELFF.

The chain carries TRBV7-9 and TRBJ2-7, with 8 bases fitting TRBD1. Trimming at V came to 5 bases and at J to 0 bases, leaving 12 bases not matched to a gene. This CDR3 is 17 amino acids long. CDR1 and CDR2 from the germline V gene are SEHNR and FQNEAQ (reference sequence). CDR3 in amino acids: CASSRLAQGGSSYEQYF. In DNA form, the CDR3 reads TGTGCCAGCAGCCGCTTGGCACAGGGGGGAAGCTCCTACGAGCAGTACTTC.

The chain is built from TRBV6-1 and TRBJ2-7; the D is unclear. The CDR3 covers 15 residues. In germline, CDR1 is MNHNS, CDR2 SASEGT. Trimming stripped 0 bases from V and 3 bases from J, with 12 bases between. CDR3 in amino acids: CASSEAIRSSYEQYF. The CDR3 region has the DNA TGTGCCAGCAGTGAAGCCATAAGAAGTAGCTACGAGCAGTACTTC.

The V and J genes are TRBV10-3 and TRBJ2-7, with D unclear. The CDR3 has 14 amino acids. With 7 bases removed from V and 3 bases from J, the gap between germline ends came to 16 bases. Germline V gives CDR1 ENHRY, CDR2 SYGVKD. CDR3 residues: CAITISLALYEQYF. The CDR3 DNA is TGTGCCATCACCATTTCTTTGGCCCTCTACGAGCAGTACTTC.

CDR3 DNA: TGCGCCAGCAGCTTTCGACAGGGGGCATCTCCGGACACTGAAGCTTTCTTT. As protein: CASSFRQGASPDTEAFF. This sequence joins TRBV5-1 and TRBJ1-1; 10 bases agree with TRBD1. CDR3 length: 17 residues. Germline trimming cut 2 bases from V and 3 bases from J; bases unmatched to any gene: 10. In germline, CDR1 is SGHRS, CDR2 YFSETQ.

The CDR3 sequence: CASSFRQSRSPLHF. The DNA for the CDR3 is TGTGCCAGCAGTTTTCGACAGTCTCGGTCACCCCTCCACTTT. The V call is TRBV6-5, the J call TRBJ1-6; the D gene is possibly TRBD1 (5 bases). The ends were cut back, 4 bases at V and 10 bases at J, with 14 bases in the middle. This CDR3 spans 14 amino acids. Germline V CDR1 and CDR2: MNHEY, SVGAGI.

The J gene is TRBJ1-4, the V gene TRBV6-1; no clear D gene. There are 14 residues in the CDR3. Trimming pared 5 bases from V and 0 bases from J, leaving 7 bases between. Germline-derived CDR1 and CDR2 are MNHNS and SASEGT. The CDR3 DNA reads TGTGCCAGCAGTTCACATGCAACTAATGAAAAACTGTTTTTT. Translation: CASSSHATNEKLFF.

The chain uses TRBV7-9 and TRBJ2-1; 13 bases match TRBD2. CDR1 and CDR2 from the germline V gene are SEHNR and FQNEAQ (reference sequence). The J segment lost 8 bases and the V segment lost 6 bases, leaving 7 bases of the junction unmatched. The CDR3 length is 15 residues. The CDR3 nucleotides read TGTGCCAGCAGTCGTACTAGCGGGGGGGCCCATGAGCAGTTCTTC. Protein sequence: CASSRTSGGAHEQFF.

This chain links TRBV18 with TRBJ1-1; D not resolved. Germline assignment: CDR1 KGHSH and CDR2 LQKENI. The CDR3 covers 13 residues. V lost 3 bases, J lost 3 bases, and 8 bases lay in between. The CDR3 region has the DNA TGTGCCAGCTCACCGTCACCGGACACTGAAGCTTTCTTT. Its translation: CASSPSPDTEAFF.

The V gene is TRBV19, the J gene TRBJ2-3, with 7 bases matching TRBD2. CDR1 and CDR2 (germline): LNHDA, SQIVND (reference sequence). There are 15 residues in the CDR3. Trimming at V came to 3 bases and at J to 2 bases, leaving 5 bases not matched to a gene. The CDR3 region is CASSIIRGDTDTQYF. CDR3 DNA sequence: TGTGCCAGTAGTATCATCCGGGGGGACACAGATACGCAGTATTTT. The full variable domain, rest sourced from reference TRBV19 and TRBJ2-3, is DGGITQSPKYLFRKEGQNVTLSCEQNLNHDAMYWYRQDPGQGLRLIYYSQIVNDFQKGDIAEGYSVSREKKESFPLTVTSAQKNPTAFYLCASSIIRGDTDTQYFGPGTRLTVL.

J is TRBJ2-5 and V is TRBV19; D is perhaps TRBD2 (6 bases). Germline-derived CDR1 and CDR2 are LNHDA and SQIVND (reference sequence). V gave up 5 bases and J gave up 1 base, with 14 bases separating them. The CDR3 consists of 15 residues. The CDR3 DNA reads TGTGCCAGTAGTCCCCGAGCGGGCCTCCAAGAGACCCAGTACTTC. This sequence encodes CASSPRAGLQETQYF.

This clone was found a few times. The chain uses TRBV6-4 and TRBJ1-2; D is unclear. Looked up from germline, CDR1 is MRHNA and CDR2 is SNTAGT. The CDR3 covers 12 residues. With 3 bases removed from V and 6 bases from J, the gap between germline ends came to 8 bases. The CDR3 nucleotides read TGTGCCAGCAGTGAAGGAGGCGATGGCTACACCTTC. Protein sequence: CASSEGGDGYTF.

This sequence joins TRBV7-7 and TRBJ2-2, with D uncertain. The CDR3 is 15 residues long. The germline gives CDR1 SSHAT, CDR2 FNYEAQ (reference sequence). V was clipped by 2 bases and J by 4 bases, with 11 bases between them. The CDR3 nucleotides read TGTGCCAGCAGCTTATCAGGAACGGGCACCGGGGAGCTGTTTTTT. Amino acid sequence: CASSLSGTGTGELFF.

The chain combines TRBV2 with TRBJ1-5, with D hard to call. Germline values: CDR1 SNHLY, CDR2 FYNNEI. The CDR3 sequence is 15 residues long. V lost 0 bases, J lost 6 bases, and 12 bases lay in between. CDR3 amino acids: CASSEALAVSQPQHF. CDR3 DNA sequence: TGTGCCAGCAGTGAAGCGCTTGCCGTAAGTCAGCCCCAGCATTTT.

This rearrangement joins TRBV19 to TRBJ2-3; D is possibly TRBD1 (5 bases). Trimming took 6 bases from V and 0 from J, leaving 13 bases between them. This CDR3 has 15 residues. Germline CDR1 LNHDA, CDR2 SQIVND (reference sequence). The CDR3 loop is CASSLRRASTDTQYF. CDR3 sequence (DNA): TGTGCCAGTAGCTTGCGCAGGGCTAGCACAGATACGCAGTATTTT.

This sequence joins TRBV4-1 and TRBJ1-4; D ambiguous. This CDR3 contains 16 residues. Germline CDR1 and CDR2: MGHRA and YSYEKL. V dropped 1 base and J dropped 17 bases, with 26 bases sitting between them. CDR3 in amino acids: CASSQVPQPTELLSFF. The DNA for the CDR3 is TGCGCCAGCAGCCAAGTACCACAGCCTACTGAGTTATTGAGTTTTTTT.

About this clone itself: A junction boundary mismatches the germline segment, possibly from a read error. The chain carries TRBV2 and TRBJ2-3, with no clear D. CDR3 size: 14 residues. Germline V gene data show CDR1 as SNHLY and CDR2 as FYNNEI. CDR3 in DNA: TGTGCCAGCAGCGAAGGAACTAGCACAGATACGCAGTATTTT. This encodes CASSEGTSTDTQYF.

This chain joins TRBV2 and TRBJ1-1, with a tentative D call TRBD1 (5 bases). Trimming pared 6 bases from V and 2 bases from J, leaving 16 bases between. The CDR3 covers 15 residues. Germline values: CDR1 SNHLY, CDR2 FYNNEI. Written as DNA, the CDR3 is TGTGCCAGCAGGTCCGGGGGGTCCACAAACACTGAAGCTTTCTTT. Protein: CASRSGGSTNTEAFF.

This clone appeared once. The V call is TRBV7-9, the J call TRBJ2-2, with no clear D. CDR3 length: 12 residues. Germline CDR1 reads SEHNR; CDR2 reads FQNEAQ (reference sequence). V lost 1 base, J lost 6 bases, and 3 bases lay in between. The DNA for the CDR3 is TGTGCCAGCAGCTTAGGTCCCGGGGAGCTGTTTTTT. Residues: CASSLGPGELFF.

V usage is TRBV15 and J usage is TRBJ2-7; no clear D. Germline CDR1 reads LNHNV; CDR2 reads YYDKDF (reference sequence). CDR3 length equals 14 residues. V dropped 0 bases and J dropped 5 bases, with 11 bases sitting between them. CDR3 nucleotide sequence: TGTGCCACCAGCAGAGATCGATTGGGAAACGAGCAGTACTTC. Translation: CATSRDRLGNEQYF.

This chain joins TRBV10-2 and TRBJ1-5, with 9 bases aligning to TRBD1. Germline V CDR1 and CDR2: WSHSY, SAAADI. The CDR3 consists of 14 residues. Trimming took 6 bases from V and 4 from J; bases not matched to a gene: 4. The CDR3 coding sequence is TGCGCCAGCAGAAAGGGACAGGGTAATCAGCCCCAGCATTTT. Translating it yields CASRKGQGNQPQHF.

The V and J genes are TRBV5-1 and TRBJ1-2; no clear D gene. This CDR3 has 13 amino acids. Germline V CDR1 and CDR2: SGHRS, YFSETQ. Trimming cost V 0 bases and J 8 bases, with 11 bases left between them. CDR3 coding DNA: TGCGCCAGCAGCTTGGGAGATGAGTGGGGCTACACCTTC. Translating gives CASSLGDEWGYTF.

CDR3 amino acids: CASSTDTNPKEQYF. The CDR3 bases are TGTGCCAGCAGTACGGACACCAATCCTAAGGAGCAGTACTTC. The chain links TRBV27 to TRBJ2-7, with D possibly TRBD1 on 5 matching bases. Germline assignment: CDR1 MNHEY and CDR2 SMNVEV (reference sequence). The V end lost 5 bases, the J end lost 7 bases, and 18 bases lay between the germline ends. The CDR3 extends over 14 amino acids.

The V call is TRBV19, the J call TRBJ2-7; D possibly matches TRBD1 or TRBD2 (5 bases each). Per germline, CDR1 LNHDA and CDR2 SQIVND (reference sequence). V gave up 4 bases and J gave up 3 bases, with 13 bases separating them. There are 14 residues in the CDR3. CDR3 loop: CASSTPGRNYEQYF. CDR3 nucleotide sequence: TGTGCCAGTAGTACTCCGGGACGAAACTACGAGCAGTACTTC.